This T cell receptor beta chain came from a study of post-analysis software for immune sequencing data. Notes on the study in general: Normalized Chao1 diversity was significantly reduced in patients versus controls.

Turning to this clonotype: Its target is unknown.

Unique molecular identifiers had been added to the TCR beta cDNA libraries. The yield from approximately 1 to 10 million T cells was 500,000 or so cDNA molecules in total. TCRdb recomputed calls from the PCR reads with MiXCR, one row per CDR3 protein. The data hold 170,000 or so distinct CDR3 sequences, with around 30% observed a single time. The sequence was obtained from a girl aged 10-17 years with multiple sclerosis. Sequenced sample: blood.

The CDR3 spells CASSPQGGRIMNTEAFF. CDR3 DNA: TGTGCCAGCAGCCCTCAAGGGGGGAGAATCATGAACACTGAAGCTTTCTTT. The V call is TRBV9, the J call TRBJ1-1; maybe TRBD1 (6 bases). Germline CDR1 SGDLS, CDR2 YYNGEE. V gave up 4 bases and J gave up 0 bases, with 19 bases separating them. The CDR3 length is 17 residues.